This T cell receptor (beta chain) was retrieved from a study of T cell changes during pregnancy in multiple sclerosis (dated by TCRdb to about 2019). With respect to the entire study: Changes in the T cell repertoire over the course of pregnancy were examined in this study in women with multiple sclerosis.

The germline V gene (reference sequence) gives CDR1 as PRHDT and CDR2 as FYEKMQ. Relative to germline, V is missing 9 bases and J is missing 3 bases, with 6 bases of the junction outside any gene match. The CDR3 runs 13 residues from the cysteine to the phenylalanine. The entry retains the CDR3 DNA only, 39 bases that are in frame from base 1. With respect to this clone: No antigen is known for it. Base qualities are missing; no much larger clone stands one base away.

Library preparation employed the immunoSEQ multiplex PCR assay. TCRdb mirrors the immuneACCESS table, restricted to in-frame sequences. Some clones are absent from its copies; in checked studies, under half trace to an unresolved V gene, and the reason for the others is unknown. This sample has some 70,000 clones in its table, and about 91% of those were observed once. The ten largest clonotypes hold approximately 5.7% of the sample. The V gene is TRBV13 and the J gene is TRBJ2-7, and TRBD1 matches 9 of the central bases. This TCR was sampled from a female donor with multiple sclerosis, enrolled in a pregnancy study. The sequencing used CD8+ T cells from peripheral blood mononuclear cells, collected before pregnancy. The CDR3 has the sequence CASRQGVGYEQYF. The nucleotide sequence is TGTGCCAGTAGACAGGGGGTAGGCTACGAGCAGTACTTC. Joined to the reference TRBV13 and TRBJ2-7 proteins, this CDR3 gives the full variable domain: AAGVIQSPRHLIKEKRETATLKCYPIPRHDTVYWYQQGPGQDPQFLISFYEKMQSDKGSIPDRFSAQQFSDYHSELNMSSLELGDSALYFCASRQGVGYEQYFGPGTRLTVT.